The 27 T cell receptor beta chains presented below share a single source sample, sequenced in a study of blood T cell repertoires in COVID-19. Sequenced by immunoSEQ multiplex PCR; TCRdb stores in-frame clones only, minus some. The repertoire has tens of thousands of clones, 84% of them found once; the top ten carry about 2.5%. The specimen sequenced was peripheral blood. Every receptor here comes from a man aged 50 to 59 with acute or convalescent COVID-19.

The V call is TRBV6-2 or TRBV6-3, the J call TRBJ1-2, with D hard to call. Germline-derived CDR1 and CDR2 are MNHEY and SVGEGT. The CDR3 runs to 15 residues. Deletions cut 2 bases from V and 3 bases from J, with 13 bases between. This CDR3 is CASSYEAAPYYGYTF. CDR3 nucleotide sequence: TGTGCCAGCAGTTACGAAGCGGCGCCGTACTATGGCTACACCTTC.

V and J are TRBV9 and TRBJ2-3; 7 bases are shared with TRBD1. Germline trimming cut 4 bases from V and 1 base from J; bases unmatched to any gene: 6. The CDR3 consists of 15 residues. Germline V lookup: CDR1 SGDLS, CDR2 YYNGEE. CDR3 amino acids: CASSSQGTGTDTQYF. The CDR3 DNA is TGTGCCAGCAGCTCACAGGGGACAGGCACAGATACGCAGTATTTT.

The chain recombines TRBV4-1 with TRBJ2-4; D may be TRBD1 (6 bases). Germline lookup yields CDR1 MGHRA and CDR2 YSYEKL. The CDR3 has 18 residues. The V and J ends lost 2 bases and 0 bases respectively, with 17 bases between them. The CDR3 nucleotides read TGCGCCAGCAGCCAAATCAGGGGCCTGAAACTAGCCAAAAACATTCAGTACTTC. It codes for CASSQIRGLKLAKNIQYF.

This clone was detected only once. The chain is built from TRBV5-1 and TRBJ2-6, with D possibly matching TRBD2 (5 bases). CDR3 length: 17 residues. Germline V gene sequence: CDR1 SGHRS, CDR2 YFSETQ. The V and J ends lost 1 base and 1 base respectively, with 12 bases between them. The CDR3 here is CASSLYTRGSGANVLTF. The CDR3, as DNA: TGCGCCAGCAGCTTGTACACTCGGGGATCTGGGGCCAACGTCCTGACTTTC.

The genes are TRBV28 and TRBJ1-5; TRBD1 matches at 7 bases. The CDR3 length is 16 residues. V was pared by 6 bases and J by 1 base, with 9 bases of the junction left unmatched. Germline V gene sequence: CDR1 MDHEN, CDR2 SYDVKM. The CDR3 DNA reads TGTGCCAGCAGACATACAGGGGTACTGAGCAATCAGCCCCAGCATTTT. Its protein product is CASRHTGVLSNQPQHF. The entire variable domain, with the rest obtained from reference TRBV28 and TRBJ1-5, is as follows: DVKVTQSSRYLVKRTGEKVFLECVQDMDHENMFWYRQDPGLGLRLIYFSYDVKMKEKGDIPEGYSVSREKKERFSLILESASTNQTSMYLCASRHTGVLSNQPQHFGDGTRLSIL.

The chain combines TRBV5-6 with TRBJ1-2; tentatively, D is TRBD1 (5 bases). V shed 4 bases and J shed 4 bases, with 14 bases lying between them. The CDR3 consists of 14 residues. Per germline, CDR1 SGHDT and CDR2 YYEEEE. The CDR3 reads CASSPGGGFYGYTF. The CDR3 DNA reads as TGTGCCAGCAGCCCTGGCGGGGGGTTCTATGGCTACACCTTC.

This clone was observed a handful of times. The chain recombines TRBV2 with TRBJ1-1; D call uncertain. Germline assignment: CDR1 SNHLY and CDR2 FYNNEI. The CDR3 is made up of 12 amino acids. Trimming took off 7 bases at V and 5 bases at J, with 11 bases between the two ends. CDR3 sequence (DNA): TGTGCCAGCAAGCGGGGAGGTACTGAAGCTTTCTTT. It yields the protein CASKRGGTEAFF.

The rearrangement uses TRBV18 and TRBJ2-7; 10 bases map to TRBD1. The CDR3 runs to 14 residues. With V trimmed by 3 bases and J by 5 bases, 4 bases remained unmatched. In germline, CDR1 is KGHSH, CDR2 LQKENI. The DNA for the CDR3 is TGTGCCAGCTCACCCGGGACAGGGGCCCACGAGCAGTACTTC. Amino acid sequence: CASSPGTGAHEQYF.

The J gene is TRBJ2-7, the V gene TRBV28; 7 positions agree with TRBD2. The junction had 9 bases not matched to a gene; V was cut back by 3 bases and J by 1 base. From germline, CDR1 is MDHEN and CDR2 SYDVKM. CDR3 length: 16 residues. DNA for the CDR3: TGTGCCAGCAGTTTCTCGGGCGGGAGCCGTTCCTACGAGCAGTACTTC. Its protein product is CASSFSGGSRSYEQYF.

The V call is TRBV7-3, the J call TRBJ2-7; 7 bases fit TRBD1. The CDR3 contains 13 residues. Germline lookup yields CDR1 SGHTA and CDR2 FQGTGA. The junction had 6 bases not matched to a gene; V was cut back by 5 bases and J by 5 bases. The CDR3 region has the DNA TGTGCCAGCAGCACGACAGGGAATGACGAGCAGTACTTC. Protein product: CASSTTGNDEQYF.

This chain's CDR3 is CASSYMRGQYNEQFF. As DNA, the CDR3 is TGTGCCAGCAGTTACATGAGGGGGCAATACAATGAGCAGTTCTTC. The chain has TRBV6-2 or TRBV6-3 and TRBJ2-1; 7 nucleotides agree with TRBD1. Germline V CDR1 and CDR2: MNHEY, SVGEGT. There are 15 residues in the CDR3. The junction had 5 bases not matched to a gene; V was cut back by 2 bases and J by 4 bases.

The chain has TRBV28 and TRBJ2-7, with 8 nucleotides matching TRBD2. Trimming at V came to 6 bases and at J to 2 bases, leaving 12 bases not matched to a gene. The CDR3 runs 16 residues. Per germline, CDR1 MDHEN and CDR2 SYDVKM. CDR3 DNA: TGTGCCAGCAGCTCCCTTGGAGCGGGAGTGACCTACGAGCAGTACTTC. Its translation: CASSSLGAGVTYEQYF. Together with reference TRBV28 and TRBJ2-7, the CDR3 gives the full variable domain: DVKVTQSSRYLVKRTGEKVFLECVQDMDHENMFWYRQDPGLGLRLIYFSYDVKMKEKGDIPEGYSVSREKKERFSLILESASTNQTSMYLCASSSLGAGVTYEQYFGPGTRLTVT.

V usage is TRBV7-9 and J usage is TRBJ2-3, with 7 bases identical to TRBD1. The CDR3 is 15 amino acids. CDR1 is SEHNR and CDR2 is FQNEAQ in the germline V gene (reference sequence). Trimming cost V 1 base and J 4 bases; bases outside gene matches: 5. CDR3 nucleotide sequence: TGTGCCAGCAGCTTAGTTGGACAGGAAGCAGATACGCAGTATTTT. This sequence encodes CASSLVGQEADTQYF.

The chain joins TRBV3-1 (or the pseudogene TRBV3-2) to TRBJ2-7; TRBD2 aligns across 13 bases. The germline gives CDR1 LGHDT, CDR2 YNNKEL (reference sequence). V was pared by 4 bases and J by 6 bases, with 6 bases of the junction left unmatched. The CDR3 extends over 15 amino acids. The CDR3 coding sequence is TGTGCCAGCAGCCTTAAACTAGCGGGAGGGCGCGAGCAGTACTTC. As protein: CASSLKLAGGREQYF.

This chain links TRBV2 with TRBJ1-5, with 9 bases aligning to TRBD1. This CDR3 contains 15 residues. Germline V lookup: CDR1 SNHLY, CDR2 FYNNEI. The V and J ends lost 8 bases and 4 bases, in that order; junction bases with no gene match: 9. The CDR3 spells CASGPGTGNNQPQHF. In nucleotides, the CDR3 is TGTGCCAGCGGGCCCGGGACAGGGAATAATCAGCCCCAGCATTTT.

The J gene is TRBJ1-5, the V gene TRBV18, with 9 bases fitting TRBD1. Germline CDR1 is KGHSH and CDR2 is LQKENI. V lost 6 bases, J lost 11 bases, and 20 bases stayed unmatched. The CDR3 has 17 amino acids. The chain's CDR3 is CASSQNLPGQGYTAQHF. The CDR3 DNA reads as TGTGCCAGCTCCCAGAATCTTCCGGGACAGGGTTATACAGCCCAGCATTTT.

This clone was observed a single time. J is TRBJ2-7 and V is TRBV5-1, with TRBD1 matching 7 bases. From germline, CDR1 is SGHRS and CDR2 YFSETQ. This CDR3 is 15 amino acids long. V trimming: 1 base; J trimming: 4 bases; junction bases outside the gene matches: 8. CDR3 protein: CASSLLQGVRYEQYF. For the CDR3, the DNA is TGCGCCAGCAGCTTGCTCCAGGGGGTTCGGTACGAGCAGTACTTC. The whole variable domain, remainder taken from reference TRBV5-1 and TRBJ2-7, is KAGVTQTPRYLIKTRGQQVTLSCSPISGHRSVSWYQQTPGQGLQFLFEYFSETQRNKGNFPGRFSGRQFSNSRSEMNVSTLELGDSALYLCASSLLQGVRYEQYFGPGTRLTVT.

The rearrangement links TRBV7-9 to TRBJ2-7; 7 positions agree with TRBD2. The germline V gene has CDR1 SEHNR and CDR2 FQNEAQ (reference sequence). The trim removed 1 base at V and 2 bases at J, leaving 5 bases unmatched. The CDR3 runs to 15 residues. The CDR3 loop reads CASSLGTSETYEQYF. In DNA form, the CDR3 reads TGTGCCAGCAGCTTAGGGACTAGTGAAACCTACGAGCAGTACTTC.

CDR3 nucleotides: TGTGCCAGCAGCCAGGACAGGGGGCGAGGGCCCTCCTACGAGCAGTACTTC. Translated, it gives CASSQDRGRGPSYEQYF. This chain links TRBV14 with TRBJ2-7, with TRBD1 identical over 11 bases. Trimming at V came to 3 bases and at J to 0 bases, leaving 7 bases not matched to a gene. Germline V lookup: CDR1 SGHDN, CDR2 FVKESK. The CDR3 contains 17 residues. The full variable domain, completed using reference TRBV14 and TRBJ2-7, is EAGVTQFPSHSVIEKGQTVTLRCDPISGHDNLYWYRRVMGKEIKFLLHFVKESKQDESGMPNNRFLAERTGGTYSTLKVQPAELEDSGVYFCASSQDRGRGPSYEQYFGPGTRLTVT.

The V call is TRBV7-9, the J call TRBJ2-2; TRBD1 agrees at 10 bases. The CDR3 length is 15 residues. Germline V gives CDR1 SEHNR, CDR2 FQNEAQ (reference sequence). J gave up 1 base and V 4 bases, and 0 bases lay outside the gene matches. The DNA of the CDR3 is TGTGCCAGCAGCTGGGACAGGGGGAACACCGGGGAGCTGTTTTTT. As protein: CASSWDRGNTGELFF. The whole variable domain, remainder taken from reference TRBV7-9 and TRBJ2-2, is DTGVSQNPRHKITKRGQNVTFRCDPISEHNRLYWYRQTLGQGPEFLTYFQNEAQLEKSRLLSDRFSAERPKGSFSTLEIQRTEQGDSAMYLCASSWDRGNTGELFFGEGSRLTVL.

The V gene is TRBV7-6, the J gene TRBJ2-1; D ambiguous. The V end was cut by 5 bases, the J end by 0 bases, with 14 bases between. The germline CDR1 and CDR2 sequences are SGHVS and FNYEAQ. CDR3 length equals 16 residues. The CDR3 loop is CASSPIASSSYNEQFF. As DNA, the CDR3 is TGTGCCAGCAGCCCCATTGCGTCGAGCTCCTACAATGAGCAGTTCTTC.

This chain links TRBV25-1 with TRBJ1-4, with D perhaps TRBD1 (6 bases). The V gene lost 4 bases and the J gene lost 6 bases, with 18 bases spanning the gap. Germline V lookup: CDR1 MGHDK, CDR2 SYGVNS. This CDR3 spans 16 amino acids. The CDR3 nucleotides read TGTGCCAGCAGTGGGGAACCGGGACAAGTACATGAAAAACTGTTTTTT. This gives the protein CASSGEPGQVHEKLFF.

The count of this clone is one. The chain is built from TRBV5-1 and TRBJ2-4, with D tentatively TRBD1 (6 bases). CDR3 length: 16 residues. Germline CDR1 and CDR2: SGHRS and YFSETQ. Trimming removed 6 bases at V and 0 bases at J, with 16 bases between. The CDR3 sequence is CASTIGTNVAKNIQYF. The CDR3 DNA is TGCGCCAGCACCATCGGGACAAACGTAGCCAAAAACATTCAGTACTTC.

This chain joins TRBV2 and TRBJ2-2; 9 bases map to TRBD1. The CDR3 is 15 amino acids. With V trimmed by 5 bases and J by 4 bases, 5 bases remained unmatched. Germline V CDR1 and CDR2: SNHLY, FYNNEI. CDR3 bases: TGTGCCAGCAGTCCGGGACAGGGTTCCACCGGGGAGCTGTTTTTT. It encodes CASSPGQGSTGELFF. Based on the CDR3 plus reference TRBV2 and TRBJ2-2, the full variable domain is EPEVTQTPSHQVTQMGQEVILRCVPISNHLYFYWYRQILGQKVEFLVSFYNNEISEKSEIFDDQFSVERPDGSNFTLKIRSTKLEDSAMYFCASSPGQGSTGELFFGEGSRLTVL.

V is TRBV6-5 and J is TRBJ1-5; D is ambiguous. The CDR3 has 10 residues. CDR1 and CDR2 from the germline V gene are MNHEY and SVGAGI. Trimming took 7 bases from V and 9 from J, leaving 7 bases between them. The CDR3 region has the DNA TGTGCCAGCAATCTATGGCCCCAGCATTTT. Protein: CASNLWPQHF.

The CDR3 DNA reads as TGTGCCAGTACCCCACTAGCGGGACGGAATGAGCAGTTCTTC. Its protein product is CASTPLAGRNEQFF. V gene TRBV19 combines with J gene TRBJ2-1; 10 bases fit TRBD2. CDR3 length equals 14 residues. V was clipped by 7 bases and J by 7 bases; unmatched bases: 7. Germline V lookup: CDR1 LNHDA, CDR2 SQIVND (reference sequence).

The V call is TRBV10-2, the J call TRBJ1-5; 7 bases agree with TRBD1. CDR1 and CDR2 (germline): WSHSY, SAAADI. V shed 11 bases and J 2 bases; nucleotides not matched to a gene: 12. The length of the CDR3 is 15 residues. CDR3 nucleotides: TGCGCCGCGTCTGGGGACAGTCCTGGCAATCAGCCCCAGCATTTT. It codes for CAASGDSPGNQPQHF.